The sequence of this T cell receptor beta chain was determined in a study of blood T cell repertoires in COVID-19. Trimming removed 4 bases from V and 2 bases from J; junction bases left unmatched: 6. Germline V gene data show CDR1 as SGHKS and CDR2 as YYEKEE (reference sequence). There are 16 residues in the CDR3. Sequenced by immunoSEQ multiplex PCR; TCRdb stores in-frame clones only, minus some. The profile covers about 440,000 clones, with around 89% appearing a single time and over 9.5% taken by the ten largest. This clonotype was sampled from a woman in her fifties or sixties with COVID-19, enrolled during active disease. The V call is TRBV5-5, the J call TRBJ1-5, with 10 bases fitting TRBD1. The sequenced sample consisted of peripheral blood. CDR3: CASSQTGGFGNQPQHF. DNA of the CDR3: TGTGCCAGCAGCCAGACAGGGGGCTTCGGCAATCAGCCCCAGCATTTT. Complete variable domain (other parts from reference TRBV5-5 and TRBJ1-5): DAGVTQSPTHLIKTRGQQVTLRCSPISGHKSVSWYQQVLGQGPQFIFQYYEKEERGRGNFPDRFSARQFPNYSSELNVNALLLGDSALYLCASSQTGGFGNQPQHFGDGTRLSIL.